Following are 21 T cell receptor beta chains from one sample sequenced in a study of blood T cell repertoires in COVID-19. The repertoire was sequenced with immunoSEQ multiplex PCR; TCRdb's copy has only in-frame clones and lacks some. The sample gives some 24,000 clones, approximately 86% of which show up once; less than 5.5% is in the top ten. Sample: peripheral blood. The receptors come from a middle-aged man with active COVID-19.

V usage is TRBV12-3 or TRBV12-4 and J usage is TRBJ1-5; D is unclear. V was clipped by 2 bases and J by 6 bases, with 8 bases between them. The CDR3 totals 13 residues. CDR3 in amino acids: CASSLLWAQPQHF. The CDR3 DNA reads as TGTGCCAGCAGTTTATTGTGGGCTCAGCCCCAGCATTTT.

This clone was seen just once. This chain links TRBV27 with TRBJ2-3, with D maybe TRBD2 (5 bases). Trimming stripped 7 bases from V and 2 bases from J, with 13 bases between. The CDR3 sequence is 14 residues long. Germline assignment: CDR1 MNHEY and CDR2 SMNVEV (reference sequence). Here the CDR3 DNA reads TGTGCCAGCAAGAGGGCCCAGAACACAGATACGCAGTATTTT. It is translated as CASKRAQNTDTQYF.

The sample holds one count of this clone. The genes are TRBV4-1 and TRBJ2-1; 12 bases are a match to TRBD2. Germline-derived CDR1 and CDR2 are MGHRA and YSYEKL. V lost 1 base and J lost 0; bases outside the gene matches: 1. The CDR3 has 17 residues. The CDR3 reads CASSQVTSGSSYNEQFF. The CDR3 nucleotides read TGCGCCAGCAGCCAAGTGACTAGCGGGAGCTCCTACAATGAGCAGTTCTTC.

The rearrangement links TRBV2 to TRBJ2-7, with 8 bases fitting TRBD1. CDR1 and CDR2 from the germline V gene are SNHLY and FYNNEI. This CDR3 region has 15 residues. J was trimmed by 2 bases and V by 5 bases; bases with no gene match: 8. The CDR3 spells CASSRTGQFAYEQYF. CDR3 sequence (DNA): TGTGCCAGCAGTCGGACAGGGCAGTTCGCCTACGAGCAGTACTTC.

This chain connects TRBV18 to TRBJ1-5; TRBD1 matches 7 bases. Germline lookup yields CDR1 KGHSH and CDR2 LQKENI. Trimming at V came to 6 bases and at J to 2 bases, leaving 7 bases not matched to a gene. The CDR3 totals 15 residues. The CDR3 here is CASSQDGQGNQPQHF. CDR3 in DNA: TGTGCCAGCTCCCAAGACGGACAGGGCAATCAGCCCCAGCATTTT.

The J gene is TRBJ2-3, the V gene TRBV7-2; D is unresolved. Germline lookup yields CDR1 SGHTA and CDR2 FQGNSA. The V end lost 5 bases, the J end lost 0 bases, and 15 bases lay between the germline ends. This CDR3 is 16 amino acids long. The CDR3 sequence: CASSPPGGVSTDTQYF. In DNA form, the CDR3 reads TGTGCCAGCAGCCCTCCGGGTGGTGTTAGCACAGATACGCAGTATTTT.

The V gene is TRBV4-1, the J gene TRBJ1-1; 8 bases map to TRBD1. V lost 3 bases and J lost 1; bases outside the gene matches: 7. The germline V gene has CDR1 MGHRA and CDR2 YSYEKL. The CDR3 loop spans 16 amino acids. The DNA for the CDR3 is TGCGCCAGCAGCCACGCACGACAGGGGCAGAACACTGAAGCTTTCTTT. This gives the protein CASSHARQGQNTEAFF.

V is TRBV5-1 and J is TRBJ2-5, with 8 bases fitting TRBD2. The CDR3 consists of 17 residues. The V gene's germline CDR1 is SGHRS and CDR2 YFSETQ. J gave up 2 bases and V 5 bases, and 14 bases lay outside the gene matches. The CDR3 DNA reads TGCGCCAGCAGTTTCGGGTTGGCGGGGGGCCCTCAAGAGACCCAGTACTTC. Protein sequence: CASSFGLAGGPQETQYF.

V gene TRBV7-8 combines with J gene TRBJ2-2, with 7 nucleotides matching TRBD1. This CDR3 is 15 amino acids long. CDR1 SGHVS and CDR2 FQNEAQ come from the germline V gene. V shed 3 bases and J 3 bases; nucleotides not matched to a gene: 4. CDR3 residues: CASSLRTGYTGELFF. As DNA, the CDR3 is TGTGCCAGCAGCTTGAGGACAGGATACACCGGGGAGCTGTTTTTT. Complete variable domain (other parts from reference TRBV7-8 and TRBJ2-2): GAGVSQSPRYKVAKRGQDVALRCDPISGHVSLFWYQQALGQGPEFLTYFQNEAQLDKSGLPSDRFFAERPEGSVSTLKIQRTQQEDSAVYLCASSLRTGYTGELFFGEGSRLTVL.

J is TRBJ1-5 and V is TRBV6-6; D unresolved. Trimming removed 4 bases from V and 10 bases from J, with 14 bases in between. The CDR3 contains 13 residues. Germline values: CDR1 MNHNY, CDR2 SVGAGI (reference sequence). For the CDR3, the DNA is TGTGCCAGCAGTTCCACCCGGGAGAGCCCCCAGCATTTT. Translated: CASSSTRESPQHF.

The V gene is TRBV4-2, the J gene TRBJ2-5; the match to TRBD2 covers 13 bases. This CDR3 contains 17 residues. The ends lost 3 bases at V and 2 bases at J; junction bases unmatched: 6. Germline assignment: CDR1 LGHNA and CDR2 YNFKEQ. The CDR3 nucleotides are TGTGCCAGCAGCCAGAGGACTAGCGGGGGAAAACAAGAGACCCAGTACTTC. It specifies CASSQRTSGGKQETQYF.

CDR3: CASRGTGSAYEQYF. The CDR3, as DNA: TGTGCCAGCCGAGGGACAGGTTCAGCCTACGAGCAGTACTTC. The chain employs TRBV27 and TRBJ2-7, with TRBD1 matching over 8 bases. Looked up from germline, CDR1 is MNHEY and CDR2 is SMNVEV (reference sequence). The CDR3 covers 14 residues. Unmatched junction bases numbered 8, after V lost 8 bases and J lost 2 bases.

The gene calls are TRBV7-9 and TRBJ2-1; the D gene is possibly TRBD2 (7 bases). V lost 5 bases, J lost 2 bases, and 13 bases lay in between. The CDR3 covers 15 residues. CDR1 and CDR2 from the germline V gene are SEHNR and FQNEAQ (reference sequence). DNA for the CDR3: TGTGCCAGCAGCCCCGTGGGGGGGCCCTACAATGAGCAGTTCTTC. This sequence encodes CASSPVGGPYNEQFF. The variable domain in full, completed from reference TRBV7-9 and TRBJ2-1, reads DTGVSQNPRHKITKRGQNVTFRCDPISEHNRLYWYRQTLGQGPEFLTYFQNEAQLEKSRLLSDRFSAERPKGSFSTLEIQRTEQGDSAMYLCASSPVGGPYNEQFFGPGTRLTVL.

The chain combines TRBV5-4 with TRBJ2-1; D possibly corresponds to TRBD2 (5 bases). This CDR3 comprises 14 residues. The V and J ends lost 3 bases and 0 bases respectively, with 7 bases between them. Per the germline V gene, CDR1 is SGHNT and CDR2 is YYREEE (reference sequence). CDR3 residues: CASSSGLSYNEQFF. CDR3 coding DNA: TGTGCCAGCAGCTCCGGACTCTCCTACAATGAGCAGTTCTTC.

The chain links TRBV6-2 or TRBV6-3 to TRBJ1-1, with 8 bases lining up with TRBD1. V lost 0 bases, J lost 1 base, and 1 base stayed unmatched. The CDR3 is 15 amino acids. Germline CDR1 is MNHEY and CDR2 is SVGEGT. CDR3 DNA sequence: TGTGCCAGCAGTTACTCAGACAGGGGGAACACTGAAGCTTTCTTT. Its protein is CASSYSDRGNTEAFF.

The J gene is TRBJ1-4, the V gene TRBV5-4; D is unclear. Trimming shortened V by 1 base and J by 7 bases, and 17 bases separated the two germline ends. The CDR3 runs to 16 residues. CDR1 is SGHNT, CDR2 YYREEE, per germline (reference sequence). CDR3 in amino acids: CASSLLTKGAGEKLFF. The CDR3 DNA reads TGTGCCAGCAGCTTGTTGACAAAAGGTGCGGGTGAAAAACTGTTTTTT. Full variable domain (rest looked up from reference TRBV5-4 and TRBJ1-4): ETGVTQSPTHLIKTRGQQVTLRCSSQSGHNTVSWYQQALGQGPQFIFQYYREEENGRGNFPPRFSGLQFPNYSSELNVNALELDDSALYLCASSLLTKGAGEKLFFGSGTQLSVL.

The chain recombines TRBV18 with TRBJ1-1; TRBD1 is a possible D gene (5 bases). Germline CDR1 is KGHSH and CDR2 is LQKENI. V dropped 3 bases and J dropped 0 bases, with 11 bases sitting between them. The CDR3 is made up of 15 amino acids. This CDR3 is CASSPETVMNTEAFF. The CDR3 DNA is TGTGCCAGCTCACCCGAGACAGTTATGAACACTGAAGCTTTCTTT.

This clone was observed a handful of times. The chain carries TRBV5-7 and TRBJ1-3; D is unclear. TRBV5-7 belongs to the ORF category, with a function that is uncertain. The ends were cut back, 2 bases at V and 9 bases at J, with 12 bases in the middle. This CDR3 is built from 13 residues. The CDR3 loop is CASSLPGHSTIYF. In DNA, the CDR3 is TGTGCCAGCAGCTTACCTGGGCACAGCACCATATATTTT.

This clone was counted once. The chain joins TRBV6-6 to TRBJ2-2, with TRBD1 identical over 7 bases. The CDR3 is 13 amino acids. Germline values: CDR1 MNHNY, CDR2 SVGAGI (reference sequence). J was trimmed by 4 bases and V by 7 bases; bases with no gene match: 3. The CDR3 is CASKGQFTGELFF. The CDR3 DNA reads as TGTGCCAGCAAGGGACAGTTCACCGGGGAGCTGTTTTTT.

The chain uses TRBV24-1 and TRBJ2-5, with 7 bases matching TRBD2. V gave up 5 bases and J gave up 5 bases; unmatched junction bases: 13. CDR1 and CDR2 from the germline V gene are KGHDR and SFDVKD. CDR3 length equals 16 residues. The CDR3 spells CATSAPTSPEGETQYF. The CDR3 DNA sequence: TGTGCCACCAGTGCCCCGACTAGCCCGGAGGGGGAGACCCAGTACTTC.

V usage is TRBV2 and J usage is TRBJ2-5, with 9 bases identical to TRBD2. In germline, CDR1 is SNHLY, CDR2 FYNNEI. The CDR3 runs to 17 residues. V was clipped by 6 bases and J by 1 base; unmatched bases: 12. CDR3 sequence reads: CASRKLAGRRRQETQYF. CDR3 coding DNA: TGTGCCAGCAGGAAGCTAGCGGGACGGAGACGCCAAGAGACCCAGTACTTC.